This record looks at one T cell receptor beta chain sequence and its context. This entry comes from a study of T cell changes during pregnancy in multiple sclerosis. This CDR3 region has 11 residues. V was pared by 5 bases and J by 4 bases, with 9 bases between. The germline gives CDR1 DFQATT, CDR2 SNEGSKA (reference sequence). Profiled with immunoSEQ multiplex PCR; TCRdb holds only in-frame clones, not every one. Of about 69,000 clones listed, approximately 91% are singletons. The source material was peripheral blood, sampled in the third trimester of pregnancy. This sequence was found in a female donor with multiple sclerosis, enrolled in a pregnancy study. V is TRBV20-1 and J is TRBJ2-7, with no clear D. CDR3 sequence (DNA): TGCAGTGCTCCCACATATTACGAGCAGTACTTC. This codes for CSAPTYYEQYF.